This T cell receptor beta chain was documented in a study of cytotoxic CD8 clonotypes in ibrutinib-treated CLL. The table came from immunoSEQ multiplex PCR; TCRdb's copy has only in-frame clones and leaves some out. The table shows approximately 70,000 clones, with more than 75% occurring only once. The sequence was obtained from a human donor with chronic lymphocytic leukemia. The specimen was PBMCs, collected at disease progression, from a patient treated with ibrutinib.

The CDR3, as DNA: TGTGCCAGCAGCCAAGGAGGACAGGGGGCGAGCAATCAGCCCCAGCATTTT. Amino acids: CASSQGGQGASNQPQHF. The chain joins TRBV4-2 to TRBJ1-5; 11 nucleotides agree with TRBD1. CDR1 and CDR2 from the germline V gene are LGHNA and YNFKEQ. The ends lost 1 base at V and 1 base at J; junction bases unmatched: 3. The CDR3 sequence is 17 residues long.